Reported below is one T cell receptor (beta chain). Libraries were prepared by immunoSEQ multiplex PCR; TCRdb keeps only in-frame clonotypes and omits some of them. This table holds more than 120,000 clones, under 90% found once. The sample originates from a study of T cell responses to AZD1222 COVID-19 vaccine. Germline CDR1 LGHNA, CDR2 YNFKEQ. The ends were cut back, 1 base at V and 0 bases at J, with 7 bases in the middle. This CDR3 has 15 amino acids. The source of this sequence is an adult who received the AZD1222 COVID-19 vaccine. Sequencing used peripheral blood, obtained 28 days after the second AZD1222 dose. The chain links TRBV4-2 to TRBJ1-5; D perhaps matches TRBD1 (5 bases). CDR3 DNA sequence: TGTGCCAGCAGCCAAGGGACAAATAGCAATCAGCCCCAGCATTTT. Protein product: CASSQGTNSNQPQHF.